This is a list of T cell receptor beta chains from one sample in a study of cytomegalovirus exposure and HLA in healthy donors. Using immunoSEQ multiplex PCR, the repertoire was profiled, and TCRdb retains in-frame clones only, with some absent. The sample holds about 360,000 clones, 86% seen once. Sequenced: PBMCs. Source of these receptors: a young woman in good health and CMV-seronegative. The CDR3 runs from the conserved cysteine through the conserved F or W. The D gene is left open where the match is weak. The size field is filled for only some rows; it gives once, few, many or a size class.

abundance,j_gene,v_gene,d_gene,len,CDR3nt,CDR3aa
once,TRBJ1-5,TRBV11-3,-,14,TGTGCCAGCAGCTTGCAGGGCGGCGATCAGCCCCAGCATTTT,CASSLQGGDQPQHF
-,TRBJ1-2,TRBV25-1,TRBD1,15,TGTGCCAGCAGATCAGACAGGGGGCGATACTATGGCTACACCTTC,CASRSDRGRYYGYTF
-,TRBJ2-3,TRBV29-1,-,14,TGCAGCGCCGATCCGACAGATTTCACAGATACGCAGTATTTT,CSADPTDFTDTQYF
few,TRBJ1-6,TRBV27,-,15,TGTGCCAGCAGCTTGACGAGGCTTTCGGATTCACCCCTCCACTTT,CASSLTRLSDSPLHF
-,TRBJ1-5,TRBV6-7,TRBD1,16,TGTGCCAGCAATCTACTCGGGACAGGGGAAAATCAGCCCCAGCATTTT,CASNLLGTGENQPQHF
-,TRBJ2-2,TRBV10-2,TRBD2,15,TGCGCCAGCAGTGTGGAGCGGGAGGTTCCCGGGGAGCTGTTTTTT,CASSVEREVPGELFF
-,TRBJ2-1,TRBV2,-,12,TGTGCCAGCAGTGATCCTCCCAATGAGCAGTTCTTC,CASSDPPNEQFF
once,TRBJ2-7,TRBV2,TRBD2,12,TGTGCCAGCAATGTTGGGAGGGAGGGGCAGTACTTC,CASNVGREGQYF
-,TRBJ2-1,TRBV18,TRBD2,19,TGTGCCAGCTCACCACTAGGGACTAGCGGGGGGAGCTCCTACAATGAGCAGTTCTTC,CASSPLGTSGGSSYNEQFF
-,TRBJ2-7,TRBV10-2,-,17,TGCGCCAGCAGTGAGGTTTACTCTGCGGGGAGCAGGTCCGAGCAGTACTTC,CASSEVYSAGSRSEQYF
few,TRBJ2-1,TRBV6-4,TRBD2,14,TGTGCCAGCAGTGTTGTTAGCGGGGGAAATGAGCAGTTCTTC,CASSVVSGGNEQFF
-,TRBJ2-5,TRBV10-3,TRBD1,14,TGTGCCATCAGTGACACAGGGGGCGGGGAGACCCAGTACTTC,CAISDTGGGETQYF
-,TRBJ1-4,TRBV6-1,TRBD1,15,TGTGCCAGCAGAACAGGGGGTAGGGGTAATGAAAAACTGTTTTTT,CASRTGGRGNEKLFF
-,TRBJ2-1,TRBV23-1,TRBD2,14,TGCGCCAGCATAGGGACTAGCGTCGGCGATGAGCAGTTCTTC,CASIGTSVGDEQFF
-,TRBJ1-4,TRBV5-1,TRBD1,16,TGCGCCAGCAGCCCGGACCCGACAGGGGGGAATGAAAAACTGTTTTTT,CASSPDPTGGNEKLFF
-,TRBJ1-6,TRBV28,-,15,TGTGCCAGCAGTTTTCTACCCTCCTATAATTCACCCCTCCACTTT,CASSFLPSYNSPLHF
-,TRBJ1-6,TRBV7-6,-,16,TGTGCCAGCAGCCTTACAGCCACCCGCTATAATTCACCCCTCCACTTT,CASSLTATRYNSPLHF
-,TRBJ1-4,TRBV28,-,13,TGTGCCAGCAGTTGGGGGCCCCCTGAAAAACTGTTTTTT,CASSWGPPEKLFF
-,TRBJ2-7,TRBV28,TRBD1,16,TGTGCCAGCAGTCCCCTCGGGACAGGGGGCTCCTACGAGCAGTACTTC,CASSPLGTGGSYEQYF
once,TRBJ2-5,TRBV7-9,TRBD1,14,TGTGCCAGCAGCGAGGACAGGGTAGGAGAGACCCAGTACTTC,CASSEDRVGETQYF
-,TRBJ2-3,TRBV7-2,-,13,TGTGCCAGCAGCTTAAATCAGGCAGATACGCAGTATTTT,CASSLNQADTQYF
-,TRBJ2-7,TRBV6-6,-,11,TGTGCCAGCAGTTGGAGCTACGAGCAGTACTTC,CASSWSYEQYF
-,TRBJ2-7,TRBV27,TRBD2,15,TGTGCCAGCAGTTTATGGGCGGGAGCGTCCTACGAGCAGTACTTC,CASSLWAGASYEQYF
-,TRBJ2-2,TRBV6-4,-,16,TGTGCCAGCAGTGACTCAGGACAAGGTTTAACCGGGGAGCTGTTTTTT,CASSDSGQGLTGELFF
-,TRBJ2-1,TRBV4-1,-,15,TGCGCCAGCAGCCAAGTGGCTAGCGCTGCCAATGAGCAGTTCTTC,CASSQVASAANEQFF
-,TRBJ2-1,TRBV30,TRBD2,18,TGTGCCTGGGGTTTATTAACTAGCGGGAGACGCGCCTACAATGAGCAGTTCTTC,CAWGLLTSGRRAYNEQFF
-,TRBJ1-1,TRBV27,-,14,TGTGCCAGCAGTTTAAAGGGGTTTAGAACTGAAGCTTTCTTT,CASSLKGFRTEAFF
-,TRBJ2-7,TRBV30,TRBD1,14,TGTGCCTGGAGATCGGGACAGAGCTCCTACGAGCAGTACTTC,CAWRSGQSSYEQYF
-,TRBJ1-1,TRBV29-1,-,10,TGCAGCGTTGAAATCTCTGAAGCTTTCTTT,CSVEISEAFF
once,TRBJ1-5,TRBV13,-,13,TGTGCCAGCAGCTTAACTAGGGATCAGCCCCAGCATTTT,CASSLTRDQPQHF
-,TRBJ2-3,TRBV2,-,15,TGTGCCAGCAATTGGGGGCCCGGCGACACAGATACGCAGTATTTT,CASNWGPGDTDTQYF
-,TRBJ2-7,TRBV19,-,14,TGTGCCAGTAGTCCCGGGACACTATTCTACGAGCAGTACTTC,CASSPGTLFYEQYF
-,TRBJ1-1,TRBV28,-,14,TGTGCCAGCAGTTTTCTGCCCGGGAACACTGAAGCTTTCTTT,CASSFLPGNTEAFF
once,TRBJ2-1,TRBV11-2,-,14,TGTGCCAGCAGCTTAGGGGACACTCTCCATGAGCAGTTCTTC,CASSLGDTLHEQFF
few,TRBJ1-2,TRBV7-9,-,14,TGTGCCAGCAGCTTAGCCGACAGATACTATGGCTACACCTTC,CASSLADRYYGYTF
-,TRBJ1-2,TRBV10-3,-,14,TGTGCCATCAGCGACCCAGGGGAGAAATATGGCTACACCTTC,CAISDPGEKYGYTF
-,TRBJ1-2,TRBV4-1,-,12,TGCGCCAGCAGTGGAGGGATCTATGGCTACACCTTC,CASSGGIYGYTF
-,TRBJ1-4,TRBV6-5,-,15,TGTGCCAGCAGTTACTCGGGCGCGACTAATGAAAAACTGTTTTTT,CASSYSGATNEKLFF
-,TRBJ2-7,TRBV7-9,TRBD1,13,TGTGCCAGCAGCTCGTCAGGGGGCGCTGGGATGTACTTC,CASSSSGGAGMYF
-,TRBJ1-2,TRBV19,-,13,TGTGCCAGCCGACCCAGGGGTGGATATGGCTACACCTTC,CASRPRGGYGYTF
-,TRBJ1-5,TRBV28,-,15,TGTGCCAGCAGCAGATTGACAGCTAGCAATCAGCCCCAGCATTTT,CASSRLTASNQPQHF
-,TRBJ2-7,TRBV18,-,15,TGTGCCAGCTCACCGACTACTTTTAGCTCCTACGAGCAGTACTTC,CASSPTTFSSYEQYF
few,TRBJ1-2,TRBV25-1,-,11,TGTGCCAGCAGACAGAACTATGGCTACACCTTC,CASRQNYGYTF
-,TRBJ2-5,TRBV6-6,TRBD2,16,TGTGCCAGCAGACTCTCCTTTTCTAGCGGCCAAGAGACCCAGTACTTC,CASRLSFSSGQETQYF
-,TRBJ2-1,TRBV27,-,14,TGTGCCAGCAGTTTCAGGGGTCGAAACAATGAGCAGTTCTTC,CASSFRGRNNEQFF
-,TRBJ2-7,TRBV10-2,TRBD1,14,TGCGCCAGCAGTGAAGGGACAGCTTCCTACGAGCAGTACTTC,CASSEGTASYEQYF
-,TRBJ1-2,TRBV11-2,-,14,TGTGCCAGCAGCCAGGGGCAGGGATTCTATGGCTACACCTTC,CASSQGQGFYGYTF
-,TRBJ1-2,TRBV6-6,-,14,TGTGCCAGCAGTTACGGGGACGGGGGCTATGGCTACACCTTC,CASSYGDGGYGYTF
-,TRBJ1-1,TRBV10-1,TRBD1,11,TGCGCCGTCTCGACAGGGACTGAAGCTTTCTTT,CAVSTGTEAFF
-,TRBJ2-7,TRBV5-1,TRBD2,16,TGCGCCAGCAGCCCCCGACTAGCGGGTACTTCCTACGAGCAGTACTTC,CASSPRLAGTSYEQYF
once,TRBJ2-2,TRBV2,-,15,TGTGCCAGCGAGAGAAGGAGTACGAACACCGGGGAGCTGTTTTTT,CASERRSTNTGELFF
-,TRBJ2-7,TRBV18,TRBD2,16,TGTGCCAGCTCACCTCATAGCGGGGGGGCCTCCTACGAGCAGTACTTC,CASSPHSGGASYEQYF
few,TRBJ2-7,TRBV4-2,TRBD1,17,TGTGCCAGCAGCCAAGACGGGACAGGCCGCGGTTTCGACGAGCAGTACTTC,CASSQDGTGRGFDEQYF